This TCR beta chain was sequenced during a study of blood T cell repertoires in COVID-19. The wider study: Samples taken during acute and convalescent COVID-19 were collected in the United States, Italy and Spain. PBMCs, B-cell-depleted T cells, or T cells were the source of the cDNA or gDNA that made up the material.

Authors' analysis steps: Quantification of nucleated cells was approximated via reference gene primer amplification. Generated by immunoSEQ multiplex PCR, the TCRdb table keeps only in-frame clones and is missing some. The V and J calls and clone size were taken over from that table, and D and trimming were inferred from the DNA. The sample carries approximately 150,000 clones, 84% recorded once. V shed 6 bases and J shed 8 bases, with 14 bases lying between them. CDR1 and CDR2 from the germline V gene are MNHEY and SVGAGI. CDR3 length: 14 residues. This clone was observed once. Cohorts were based on clinical histories the participants reported.

Sequenced material: PBMCs or T cells enriched from blood (not recorded which). This rearrangement joins TRBV6-5 to TRBJ1-6; D perhaps matches TRBD1 (6 bases). The TCR originated in a man aged 50 or older in a cohort exposed to, infected with or recovered from COVID-19 (not recorded which). The CDR3 DNA reads TGTGCCAGCAGGGCAGGGACACGGGATTCACCCCTCCACTTT. It translates to CASRAGTRDSPLHF.